This entry lists 3 T cell receptor beta chains sequenced from one sample in a study of memory CD8 T cells in hepatitis C reinfection. The time point is: late/post reinfection, 12 to 24 weeks after detection. No in vitro expansion preceded TCR sequencing of the sorted cells. Sequencing used immunoSEQ multiplex PCR; TCRdb keeps in-frame clones, though not all of them. The top ten hold 0.72% of the sample, which has some 50,000 clones, about 88% seen once. Sample: naive CD8+ T cells sorted from blood. Every receptor here comes from a man between 18 and 29 years old with hepatitis C virus infection.

The J gene is TRBJ2-1, the V gene TRBV9, with 7 bases lining up with TRBD2. J lost 3 bases, V lost 0 bases, and 12 bases had no gene match. Germline-derived CDR1 and CDR2 are SGDLS and YYNGEE. The CDR3 loop spans 18 amino acids. The DNA for the CDR3 is TGTGCCAGCAGCGTAGGATCGCTTGGGGAGCGGGGCTACAATGAGCAGTTCTTC. This codes for CASSVGSLGERGYNEQFF. The full variable domain, with the rest looked up from reference TRBV9 and TRBJ2-1, is DSGVTQTPKHLITATGQRVTLRCSPRSGDLSVYWYQQSLDQGLQFLIQYYNGEERAKGNILERFSAQQFPDLHSELNLSSLELGDSALYFCASSVGSLGERGYNEQFFGPGTRLTVL.

V is TRBV7-6 and J is TRBJ2-2, with 9 bases fitting TRBD2. The trim removed 1 base at V and 5 bases at J, leaving 5 bases unmatched. The CDR3 loop spans 16 amino acids. Germline loops: CDR1 SGHVS, CDR2 FNYEAQ. CDR3 amino acids: CASSLEAGGGTGELFF. CDR3 coding DNA: TGTGCCAGCAGCTTAGAAGCGGGGGGAGGTACCGGGGAGCTGTTTTTT.

The table lists this clone with a count of one. The V call is TRBV4-1, the J call TRBJ2-1, with 9 bases aligning to TRBD2. Trimming at V came to 0 bases and at J to 5 bases, leaving 2 bases not matched to a gene. CDR3 length equals 15 residues. Germline V gives CDR1 MGHRA, CDR2 YSYEKL. The CDR3 sequence is CASSQEPSGNNEQFF. CDR3 DNA: TGCGCCAGCAGCCAAGAACCTAGCGGGAACAATGAGCAGTTCTTC.